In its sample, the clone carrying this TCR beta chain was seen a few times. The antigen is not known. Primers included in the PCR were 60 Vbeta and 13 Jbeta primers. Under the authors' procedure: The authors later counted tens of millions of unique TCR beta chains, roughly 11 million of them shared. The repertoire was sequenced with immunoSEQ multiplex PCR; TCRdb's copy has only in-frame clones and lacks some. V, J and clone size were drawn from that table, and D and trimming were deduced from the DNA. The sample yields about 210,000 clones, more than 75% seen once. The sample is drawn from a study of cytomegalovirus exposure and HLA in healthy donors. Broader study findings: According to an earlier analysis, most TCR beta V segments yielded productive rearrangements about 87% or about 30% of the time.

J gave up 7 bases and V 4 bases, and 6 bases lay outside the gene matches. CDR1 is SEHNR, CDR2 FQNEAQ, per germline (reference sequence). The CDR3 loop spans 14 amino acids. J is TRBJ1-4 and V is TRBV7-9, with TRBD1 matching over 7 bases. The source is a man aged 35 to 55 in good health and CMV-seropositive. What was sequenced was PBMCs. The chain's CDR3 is CASSSRGTAEKLFF. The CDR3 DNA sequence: TGTGCCAGCAGCTCCAGGGGGACAGCTGAAAAACTGTTTTTT.